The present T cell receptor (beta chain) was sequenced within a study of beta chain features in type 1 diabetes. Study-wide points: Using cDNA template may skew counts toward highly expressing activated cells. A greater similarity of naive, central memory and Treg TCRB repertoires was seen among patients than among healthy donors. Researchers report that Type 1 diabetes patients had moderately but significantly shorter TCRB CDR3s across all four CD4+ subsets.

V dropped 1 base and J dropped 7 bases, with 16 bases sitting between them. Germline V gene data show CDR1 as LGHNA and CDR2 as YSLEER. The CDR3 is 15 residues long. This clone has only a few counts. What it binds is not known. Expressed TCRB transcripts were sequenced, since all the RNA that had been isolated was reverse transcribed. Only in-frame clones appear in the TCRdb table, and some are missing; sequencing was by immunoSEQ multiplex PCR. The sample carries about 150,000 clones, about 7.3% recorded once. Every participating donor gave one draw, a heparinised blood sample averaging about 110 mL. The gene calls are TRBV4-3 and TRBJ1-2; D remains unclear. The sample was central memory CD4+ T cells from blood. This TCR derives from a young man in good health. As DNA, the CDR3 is TGCGCCAGCAGCCAAGTAACCGGCTGGGAGGCTGGCTACACCTTC. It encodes CASSQVTGWEAGYTF.